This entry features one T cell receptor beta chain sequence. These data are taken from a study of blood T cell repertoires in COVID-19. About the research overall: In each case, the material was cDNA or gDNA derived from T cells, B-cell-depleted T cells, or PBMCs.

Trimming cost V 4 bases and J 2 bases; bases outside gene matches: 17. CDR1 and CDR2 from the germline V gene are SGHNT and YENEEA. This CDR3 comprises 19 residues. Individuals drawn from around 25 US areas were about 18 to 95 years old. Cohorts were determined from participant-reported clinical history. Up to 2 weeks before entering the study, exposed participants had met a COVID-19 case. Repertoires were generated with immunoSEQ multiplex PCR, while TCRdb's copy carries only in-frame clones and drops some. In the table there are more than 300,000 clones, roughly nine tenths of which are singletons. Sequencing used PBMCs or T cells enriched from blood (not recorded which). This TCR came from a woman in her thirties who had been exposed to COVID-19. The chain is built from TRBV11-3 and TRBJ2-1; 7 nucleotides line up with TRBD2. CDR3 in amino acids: CASSSYSPFGGGPYNEQFF. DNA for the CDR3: TGTGCCAGCAGCTCTTACTCACCCTTTGGCGGGGGACCCTACAATGAGCAGTTCTTC.